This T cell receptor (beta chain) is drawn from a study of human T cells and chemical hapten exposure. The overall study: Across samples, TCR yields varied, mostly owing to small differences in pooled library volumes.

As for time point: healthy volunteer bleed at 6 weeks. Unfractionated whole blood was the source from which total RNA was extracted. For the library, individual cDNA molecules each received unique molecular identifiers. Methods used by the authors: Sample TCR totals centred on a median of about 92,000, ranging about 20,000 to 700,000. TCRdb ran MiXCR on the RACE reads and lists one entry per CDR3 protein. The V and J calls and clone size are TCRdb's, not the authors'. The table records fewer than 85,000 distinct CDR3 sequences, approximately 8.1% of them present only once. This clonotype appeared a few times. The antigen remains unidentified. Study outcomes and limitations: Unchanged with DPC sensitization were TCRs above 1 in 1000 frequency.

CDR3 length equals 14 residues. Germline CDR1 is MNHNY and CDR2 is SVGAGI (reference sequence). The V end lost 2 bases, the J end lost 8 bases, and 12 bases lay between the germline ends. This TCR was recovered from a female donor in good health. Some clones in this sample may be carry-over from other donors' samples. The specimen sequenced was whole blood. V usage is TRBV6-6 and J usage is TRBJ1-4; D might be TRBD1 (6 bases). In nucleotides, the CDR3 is TGTGCCAGCAGTTACGTGGGGGCACGAGAAAAACTGTTTTTT. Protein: CASSYVGAREKLFF.